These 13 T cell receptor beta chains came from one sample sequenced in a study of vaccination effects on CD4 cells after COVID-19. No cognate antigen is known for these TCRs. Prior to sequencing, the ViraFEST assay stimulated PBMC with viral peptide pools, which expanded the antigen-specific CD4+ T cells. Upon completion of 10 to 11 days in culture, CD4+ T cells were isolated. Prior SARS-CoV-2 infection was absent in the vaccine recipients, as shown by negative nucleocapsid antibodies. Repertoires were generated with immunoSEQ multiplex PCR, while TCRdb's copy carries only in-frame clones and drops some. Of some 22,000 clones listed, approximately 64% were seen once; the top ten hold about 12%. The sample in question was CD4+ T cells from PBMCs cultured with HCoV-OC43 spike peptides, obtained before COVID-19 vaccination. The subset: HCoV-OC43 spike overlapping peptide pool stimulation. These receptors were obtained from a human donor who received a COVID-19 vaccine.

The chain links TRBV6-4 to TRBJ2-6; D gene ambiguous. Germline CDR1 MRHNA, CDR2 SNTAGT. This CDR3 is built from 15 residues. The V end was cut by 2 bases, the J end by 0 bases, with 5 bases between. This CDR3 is CASSDRSSGANVLTF. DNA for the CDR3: TGTGCCAGCAGTGACAGGAGCTCTGGGGCCAACGTCCTGACTTTC.

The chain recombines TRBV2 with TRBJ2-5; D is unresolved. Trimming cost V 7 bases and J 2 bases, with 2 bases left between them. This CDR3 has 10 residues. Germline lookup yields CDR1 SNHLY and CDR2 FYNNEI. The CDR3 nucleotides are TGTGCCAGCAAACAAGAGACCCAGTACTTC. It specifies CASKQETQYF.

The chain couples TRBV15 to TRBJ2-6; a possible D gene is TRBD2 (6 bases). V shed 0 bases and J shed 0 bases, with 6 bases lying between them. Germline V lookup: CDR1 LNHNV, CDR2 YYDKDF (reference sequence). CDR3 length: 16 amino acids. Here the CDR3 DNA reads TGTGCCACCAGCAGAGAGGGGGGCTCTGGGGCCAACGTCCTGACTTTC. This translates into CATSREGGSGANVLTF.

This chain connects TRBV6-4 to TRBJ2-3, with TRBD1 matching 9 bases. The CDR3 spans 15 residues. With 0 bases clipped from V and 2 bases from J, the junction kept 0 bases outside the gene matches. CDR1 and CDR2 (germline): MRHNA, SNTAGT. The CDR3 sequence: CASSDSQGATDTQYF. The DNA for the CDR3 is TGTGCCAGCAGTGACTCACAGGGGGCCACAGATACGCAGTATTTT.

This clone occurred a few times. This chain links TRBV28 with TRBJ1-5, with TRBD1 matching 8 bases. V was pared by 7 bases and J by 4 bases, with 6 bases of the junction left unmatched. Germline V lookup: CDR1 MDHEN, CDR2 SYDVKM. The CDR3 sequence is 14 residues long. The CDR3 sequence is CASTGGQGNQPQHF. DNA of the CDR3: TGTGCCAGCACCGGAGGACAGGGAAATCAGCCCCAGCATTTT. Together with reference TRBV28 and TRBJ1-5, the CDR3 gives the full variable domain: DVKVTQSSRYLVKRTGEKVFLECVQDMDHENMFWYRQDPGLGLRLIYFSYDVKMKEKGDIPEGYSVSREKKERFSLILESASTNQTSMYLCASTGGQGNQPQHFGDGTRLSIL.

Here the CDR3 DNA reads TGTGCCAGCAGCTACGACAGGGAGTTAACTAACACTGAAGCTTTCTTT. Translation: CASSYDRELTNTEAFF. The chain employs TRBV5-6 and TRBJ1-1; TRBD1 agrees at 7 bases. V was clipped by 3 bases and J by 2 bases; unmatched bases: 10. This CDR3 is built from 16 residues. The germline gives CDR1 SGHDT, CDR2 YYEEEE.

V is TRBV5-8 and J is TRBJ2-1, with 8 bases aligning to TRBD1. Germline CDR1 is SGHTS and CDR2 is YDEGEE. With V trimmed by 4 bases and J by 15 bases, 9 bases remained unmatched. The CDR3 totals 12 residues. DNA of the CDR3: TGTGCCAGCAGCAGGGACAGACAGGGGCGGTTCTTC. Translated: CASSRDRQGRFF.

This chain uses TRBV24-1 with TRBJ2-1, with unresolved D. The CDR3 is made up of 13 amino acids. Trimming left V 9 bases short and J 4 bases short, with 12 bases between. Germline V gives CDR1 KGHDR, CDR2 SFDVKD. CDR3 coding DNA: TGTGCCACCTCGGGCCTGACTTACAATGAGCAGTTCTTC. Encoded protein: CATSGLTYNEQFF.

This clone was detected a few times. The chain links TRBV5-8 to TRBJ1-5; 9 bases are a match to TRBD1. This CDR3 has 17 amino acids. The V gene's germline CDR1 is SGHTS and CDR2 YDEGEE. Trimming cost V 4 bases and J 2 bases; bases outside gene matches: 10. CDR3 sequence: CASSRRTGAGGNQPQHF. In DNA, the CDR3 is TGTGCCAGCAGCAGGCGGACAGGGGCGGGAGGCAATCAGCCCCAGCATTTT.

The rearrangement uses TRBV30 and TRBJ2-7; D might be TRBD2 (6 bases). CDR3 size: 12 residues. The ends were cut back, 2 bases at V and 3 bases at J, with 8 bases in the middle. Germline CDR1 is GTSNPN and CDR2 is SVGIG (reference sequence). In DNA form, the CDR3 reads TGTGCCTGGAGTACGGAGGGCTACGAGCAGTACTTC. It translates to CAWSTEGYEQYF.

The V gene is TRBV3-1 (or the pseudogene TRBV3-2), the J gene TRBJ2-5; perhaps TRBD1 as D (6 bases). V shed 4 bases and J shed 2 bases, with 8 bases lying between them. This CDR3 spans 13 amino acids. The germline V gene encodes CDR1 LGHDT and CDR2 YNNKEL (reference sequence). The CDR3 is CASSRTGQETQYF. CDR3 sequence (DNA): TGTGCCAGCAGCCGCACAGGGCAAGAGACCCAGTACTTC.

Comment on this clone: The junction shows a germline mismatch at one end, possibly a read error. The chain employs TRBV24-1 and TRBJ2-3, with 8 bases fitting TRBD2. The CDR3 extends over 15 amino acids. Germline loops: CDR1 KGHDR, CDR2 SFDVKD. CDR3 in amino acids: CATSDSRTSRDTQYF. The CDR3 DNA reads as TGTGCCACCAGTGATTCCCGGACTAGCAGAGATACGCAGTATTTT.

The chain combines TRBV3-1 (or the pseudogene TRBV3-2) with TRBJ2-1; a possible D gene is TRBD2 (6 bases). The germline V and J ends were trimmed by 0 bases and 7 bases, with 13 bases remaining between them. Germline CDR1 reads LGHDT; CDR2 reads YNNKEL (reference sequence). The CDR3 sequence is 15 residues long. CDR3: CASSQDQGSGNEQFF. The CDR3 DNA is TGTGCCAGCAGCCAAGATCAGGGTAGCGGAAATGAGCAGTTCTTC.